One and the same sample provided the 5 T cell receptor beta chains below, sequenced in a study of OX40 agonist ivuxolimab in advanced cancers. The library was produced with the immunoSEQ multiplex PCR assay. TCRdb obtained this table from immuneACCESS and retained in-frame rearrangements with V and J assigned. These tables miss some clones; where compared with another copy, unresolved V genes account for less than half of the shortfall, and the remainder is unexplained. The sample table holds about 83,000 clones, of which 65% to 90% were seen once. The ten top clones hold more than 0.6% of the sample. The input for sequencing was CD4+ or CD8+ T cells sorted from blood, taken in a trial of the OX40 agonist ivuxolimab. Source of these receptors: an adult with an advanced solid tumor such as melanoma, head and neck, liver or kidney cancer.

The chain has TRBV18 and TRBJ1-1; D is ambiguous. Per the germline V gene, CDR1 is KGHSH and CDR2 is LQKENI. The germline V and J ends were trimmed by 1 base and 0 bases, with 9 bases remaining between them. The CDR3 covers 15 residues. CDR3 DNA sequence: TGTGCCAGCTCACCACAGTCCCAGATGAACACTGAAGCTTTCTTT. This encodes CASSPQSQMNTEAFF.

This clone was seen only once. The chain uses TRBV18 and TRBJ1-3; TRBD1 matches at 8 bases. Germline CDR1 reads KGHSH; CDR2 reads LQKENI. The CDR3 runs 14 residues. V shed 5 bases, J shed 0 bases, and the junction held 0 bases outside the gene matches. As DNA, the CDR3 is TGTGCCAGCTCAGGACAGGGCTCTGGAAACACCATATATTTT. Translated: CASSGQGSGNTIYF.

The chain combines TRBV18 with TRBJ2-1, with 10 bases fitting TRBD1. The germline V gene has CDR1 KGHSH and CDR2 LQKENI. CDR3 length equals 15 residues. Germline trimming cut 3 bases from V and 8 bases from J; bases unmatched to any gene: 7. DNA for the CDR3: TGTGCCAGCTCACCCGGGACAGGGGTGTGGCATGAGCAGTTCTTC. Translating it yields CASSPGTGVWHEQFF.

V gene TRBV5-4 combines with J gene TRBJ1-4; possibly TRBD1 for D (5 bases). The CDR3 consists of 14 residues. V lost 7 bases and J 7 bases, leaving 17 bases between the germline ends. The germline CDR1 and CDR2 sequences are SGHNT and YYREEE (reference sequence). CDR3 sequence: CASAYRGGSEKLFF. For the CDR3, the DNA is TGTGCCAGCGCCTATCGGGGCGGTAGTGAAAAACTGTTTTTT.

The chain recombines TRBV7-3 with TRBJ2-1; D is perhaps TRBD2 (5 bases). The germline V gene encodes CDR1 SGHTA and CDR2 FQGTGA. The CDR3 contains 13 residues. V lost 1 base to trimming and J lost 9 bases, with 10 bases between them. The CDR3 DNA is TGTGCCAGCAGCTTAAACTCTGGAGGTGAGCAGTTCTTC. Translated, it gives CASSLNSGGEQFF.